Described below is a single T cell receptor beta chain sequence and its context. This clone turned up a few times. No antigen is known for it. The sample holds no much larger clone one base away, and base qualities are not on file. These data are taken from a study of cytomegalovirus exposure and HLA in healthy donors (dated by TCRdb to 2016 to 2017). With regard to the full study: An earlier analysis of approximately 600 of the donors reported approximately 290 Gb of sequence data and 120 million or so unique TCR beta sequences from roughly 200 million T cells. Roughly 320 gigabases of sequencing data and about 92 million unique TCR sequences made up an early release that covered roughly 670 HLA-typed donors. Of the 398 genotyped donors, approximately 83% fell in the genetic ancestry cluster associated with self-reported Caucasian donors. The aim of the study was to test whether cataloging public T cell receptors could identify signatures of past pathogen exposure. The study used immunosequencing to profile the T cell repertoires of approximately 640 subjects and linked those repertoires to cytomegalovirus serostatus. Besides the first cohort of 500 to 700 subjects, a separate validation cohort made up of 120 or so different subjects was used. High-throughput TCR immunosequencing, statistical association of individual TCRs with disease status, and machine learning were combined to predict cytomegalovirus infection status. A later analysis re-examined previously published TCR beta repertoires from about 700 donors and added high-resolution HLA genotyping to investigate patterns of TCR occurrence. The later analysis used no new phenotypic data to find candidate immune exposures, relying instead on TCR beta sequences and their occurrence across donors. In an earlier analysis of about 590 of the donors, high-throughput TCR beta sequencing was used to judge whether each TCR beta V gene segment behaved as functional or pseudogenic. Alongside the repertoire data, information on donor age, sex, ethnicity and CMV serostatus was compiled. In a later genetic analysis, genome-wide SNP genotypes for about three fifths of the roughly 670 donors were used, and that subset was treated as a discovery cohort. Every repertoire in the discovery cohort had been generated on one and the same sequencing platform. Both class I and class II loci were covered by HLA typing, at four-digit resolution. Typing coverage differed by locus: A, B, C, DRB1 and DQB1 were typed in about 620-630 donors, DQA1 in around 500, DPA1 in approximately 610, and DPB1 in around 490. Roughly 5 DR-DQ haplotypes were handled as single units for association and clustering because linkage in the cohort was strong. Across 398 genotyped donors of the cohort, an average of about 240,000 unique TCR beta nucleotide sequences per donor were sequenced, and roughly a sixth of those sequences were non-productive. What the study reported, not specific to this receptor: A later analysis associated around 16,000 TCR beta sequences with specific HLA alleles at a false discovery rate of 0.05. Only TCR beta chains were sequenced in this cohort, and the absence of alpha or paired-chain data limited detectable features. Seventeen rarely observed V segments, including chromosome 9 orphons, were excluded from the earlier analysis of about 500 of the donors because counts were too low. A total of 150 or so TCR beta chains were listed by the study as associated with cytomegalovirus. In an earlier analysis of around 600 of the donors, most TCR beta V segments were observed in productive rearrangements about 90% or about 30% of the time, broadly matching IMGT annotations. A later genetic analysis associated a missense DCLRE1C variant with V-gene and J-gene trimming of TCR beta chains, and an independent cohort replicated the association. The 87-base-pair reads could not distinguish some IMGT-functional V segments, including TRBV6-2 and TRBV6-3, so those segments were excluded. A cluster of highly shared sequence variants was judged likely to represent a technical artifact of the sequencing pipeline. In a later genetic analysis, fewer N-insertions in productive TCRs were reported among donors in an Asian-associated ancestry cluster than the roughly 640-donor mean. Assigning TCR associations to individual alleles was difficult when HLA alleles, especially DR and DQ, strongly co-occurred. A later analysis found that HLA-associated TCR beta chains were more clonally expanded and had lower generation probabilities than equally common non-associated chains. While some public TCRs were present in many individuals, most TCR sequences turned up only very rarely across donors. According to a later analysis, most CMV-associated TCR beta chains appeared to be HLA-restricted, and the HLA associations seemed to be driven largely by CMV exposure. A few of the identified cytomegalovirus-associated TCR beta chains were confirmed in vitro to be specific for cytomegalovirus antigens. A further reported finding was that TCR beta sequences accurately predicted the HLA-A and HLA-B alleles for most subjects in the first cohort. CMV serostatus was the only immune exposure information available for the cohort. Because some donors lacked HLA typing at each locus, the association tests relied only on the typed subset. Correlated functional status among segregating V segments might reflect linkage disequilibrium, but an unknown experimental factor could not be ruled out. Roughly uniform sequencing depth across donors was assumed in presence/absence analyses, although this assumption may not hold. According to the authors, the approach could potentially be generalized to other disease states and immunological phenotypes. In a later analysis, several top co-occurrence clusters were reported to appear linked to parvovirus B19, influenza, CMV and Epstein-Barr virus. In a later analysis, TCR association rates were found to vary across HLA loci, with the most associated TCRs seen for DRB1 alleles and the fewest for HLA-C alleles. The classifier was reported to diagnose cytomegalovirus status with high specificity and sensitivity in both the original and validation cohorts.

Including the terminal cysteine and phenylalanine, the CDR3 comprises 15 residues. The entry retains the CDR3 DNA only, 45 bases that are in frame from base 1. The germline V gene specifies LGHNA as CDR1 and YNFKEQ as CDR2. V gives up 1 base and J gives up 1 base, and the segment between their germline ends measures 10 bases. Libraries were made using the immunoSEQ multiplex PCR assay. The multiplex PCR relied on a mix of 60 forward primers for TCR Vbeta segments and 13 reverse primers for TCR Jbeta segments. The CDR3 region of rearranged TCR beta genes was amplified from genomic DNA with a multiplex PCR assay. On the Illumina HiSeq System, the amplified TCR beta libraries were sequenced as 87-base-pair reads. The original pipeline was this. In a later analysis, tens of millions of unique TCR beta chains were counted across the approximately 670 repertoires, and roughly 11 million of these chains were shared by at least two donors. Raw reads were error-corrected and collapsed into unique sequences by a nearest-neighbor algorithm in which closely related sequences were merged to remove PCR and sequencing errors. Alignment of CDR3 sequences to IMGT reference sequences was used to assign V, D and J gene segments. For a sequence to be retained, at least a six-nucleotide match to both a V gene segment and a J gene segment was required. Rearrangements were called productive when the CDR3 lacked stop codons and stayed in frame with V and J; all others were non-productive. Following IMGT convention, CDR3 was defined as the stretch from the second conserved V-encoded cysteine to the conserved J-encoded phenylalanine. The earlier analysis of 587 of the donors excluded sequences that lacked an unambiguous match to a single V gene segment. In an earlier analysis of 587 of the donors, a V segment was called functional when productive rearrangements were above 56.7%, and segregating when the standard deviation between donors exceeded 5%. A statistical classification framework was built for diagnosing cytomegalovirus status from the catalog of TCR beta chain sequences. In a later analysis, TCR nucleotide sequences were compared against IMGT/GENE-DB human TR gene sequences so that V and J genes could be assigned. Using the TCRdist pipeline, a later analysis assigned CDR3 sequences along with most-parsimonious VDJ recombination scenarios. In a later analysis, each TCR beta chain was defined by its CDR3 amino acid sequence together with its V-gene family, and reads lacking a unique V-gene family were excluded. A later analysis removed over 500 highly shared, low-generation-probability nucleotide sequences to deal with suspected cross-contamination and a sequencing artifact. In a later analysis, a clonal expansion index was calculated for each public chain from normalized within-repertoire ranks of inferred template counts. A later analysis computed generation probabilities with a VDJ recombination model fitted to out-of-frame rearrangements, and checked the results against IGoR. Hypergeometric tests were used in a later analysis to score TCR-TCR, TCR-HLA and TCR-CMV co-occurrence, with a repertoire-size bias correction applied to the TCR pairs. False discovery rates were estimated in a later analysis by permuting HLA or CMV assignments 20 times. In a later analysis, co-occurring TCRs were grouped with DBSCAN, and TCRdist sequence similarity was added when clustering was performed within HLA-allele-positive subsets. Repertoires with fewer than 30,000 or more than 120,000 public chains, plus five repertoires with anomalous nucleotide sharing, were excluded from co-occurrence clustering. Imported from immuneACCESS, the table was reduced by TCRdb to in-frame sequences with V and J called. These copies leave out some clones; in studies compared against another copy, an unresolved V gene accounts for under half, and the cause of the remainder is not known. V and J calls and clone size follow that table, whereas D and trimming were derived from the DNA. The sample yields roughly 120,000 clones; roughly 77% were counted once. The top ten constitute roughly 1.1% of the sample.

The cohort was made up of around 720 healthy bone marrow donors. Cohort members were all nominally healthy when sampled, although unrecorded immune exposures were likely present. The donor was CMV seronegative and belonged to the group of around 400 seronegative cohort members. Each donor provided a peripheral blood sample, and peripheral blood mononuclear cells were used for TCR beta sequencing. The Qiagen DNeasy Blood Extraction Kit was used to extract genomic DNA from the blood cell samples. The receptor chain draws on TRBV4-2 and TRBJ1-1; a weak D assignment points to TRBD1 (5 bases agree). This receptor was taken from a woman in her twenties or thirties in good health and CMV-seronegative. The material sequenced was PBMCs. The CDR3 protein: CASSQVGTGNTEAFF. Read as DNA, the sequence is TGTGCCAGCAGCCAAGTAGGCACAGGGAACACTGAAGCTTTCTTT.